Following are 2 T cell receptor beta chains from one sample sequenced in a study of blood T cell repertoires in COVID-19. Clones were read by immunoSEQ multiplex PCR, and TCRdb kept only the in-frame ones, dropping some. The table shows around 150,000 clones, with about 80% occurring only once. Source material: PBMCs or T cells enriched from blood (not recorded which). Receptors originate from a man in his fifties who had recovered from COVID-19.

The gene calls are TRBV16 and TRBJ2-1, with TRBD1 matching over 7 bases. The CDR3 runs to 17 residues. Unmatched junction bases numbered 8, after V lost 1 base and J lost 2 bases. Per the germline V gene, CDR1 is KGHSY and CDR2 is FQNENV. The CDR3 DNA sequence: TGTGCCAGCAGCCAATATCCATCGGGACAGCCCTACAATGAGCAGTTCTTC. It encodes CASSQYPSGQPYNEQFF.

This chain links TRBV28 with TRBJ2-3, with 7 nucleotides matching TRBD2. The trim removed 7 bases at V and 6 bases at J, leaving 10 bases unmatched. Germline V gene lookup returns CDR1 MDHEN and CDR2 SYDVKM. The CDR3 has 14 residues. CDR3 nucleotide sequence: TGTGCCAGCAAAATCTCTAGCGGATCCGATACGCAGTATTTT. Its protein is CASKISSGSDTQYF.